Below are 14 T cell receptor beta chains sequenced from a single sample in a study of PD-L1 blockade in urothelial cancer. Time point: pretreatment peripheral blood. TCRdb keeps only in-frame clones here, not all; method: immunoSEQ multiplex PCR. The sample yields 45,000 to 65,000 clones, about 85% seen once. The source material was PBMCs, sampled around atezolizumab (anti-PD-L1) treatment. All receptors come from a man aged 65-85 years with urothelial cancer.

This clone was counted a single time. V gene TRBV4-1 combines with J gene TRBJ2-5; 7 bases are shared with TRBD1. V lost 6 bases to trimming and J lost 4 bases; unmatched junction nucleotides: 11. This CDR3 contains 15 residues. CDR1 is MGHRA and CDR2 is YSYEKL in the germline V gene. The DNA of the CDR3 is TGCGCCAGCAGTCTAGGGGGCGCCGGCCGAGAGACCCAGTACTTC. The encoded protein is CASSLGGAGRETQYF.

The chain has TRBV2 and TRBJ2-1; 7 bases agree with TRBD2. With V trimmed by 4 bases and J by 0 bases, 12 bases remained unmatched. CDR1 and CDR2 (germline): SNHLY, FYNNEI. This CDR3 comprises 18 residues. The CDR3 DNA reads TGTGCCAGCAGTGTCGGCGGGAGCTCCTTTATCTCCTACAATGAGCAGTTCTTC. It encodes CASSVGGSSFISYNEQFF.

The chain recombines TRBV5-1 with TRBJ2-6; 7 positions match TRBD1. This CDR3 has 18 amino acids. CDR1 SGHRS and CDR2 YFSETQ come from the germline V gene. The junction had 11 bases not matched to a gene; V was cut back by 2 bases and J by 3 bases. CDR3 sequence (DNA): TGCGCCAGCAGCTTCGAGACAGGGCCTCAGGGTGGGGCCAACGTCCTGACTTTC. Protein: CASSFETGPQGGANVLTF.

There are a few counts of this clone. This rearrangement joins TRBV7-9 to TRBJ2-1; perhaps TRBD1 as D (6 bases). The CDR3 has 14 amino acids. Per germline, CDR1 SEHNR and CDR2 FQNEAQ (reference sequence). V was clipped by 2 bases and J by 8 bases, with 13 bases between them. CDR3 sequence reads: CASSLSPRGYEQFF. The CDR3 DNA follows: TGTGCCAGCAGCTTAAGCCCCAGGGGCTATGAGCAGTTCTTC.

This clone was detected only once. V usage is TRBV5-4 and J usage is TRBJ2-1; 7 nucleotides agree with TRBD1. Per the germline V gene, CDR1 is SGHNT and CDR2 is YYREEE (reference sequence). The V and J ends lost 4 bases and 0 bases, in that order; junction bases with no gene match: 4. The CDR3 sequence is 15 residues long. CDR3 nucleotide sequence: TGTGCCAGCAGCGGGGGACAGAACTCCTACAATGAGCAGTTCTTC. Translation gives CASSGGQNSYNEQFF.

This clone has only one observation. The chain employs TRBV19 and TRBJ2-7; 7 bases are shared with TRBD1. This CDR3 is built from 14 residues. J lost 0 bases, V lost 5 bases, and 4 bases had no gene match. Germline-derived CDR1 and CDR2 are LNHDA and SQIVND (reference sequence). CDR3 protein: CASSPGTASYEQYF. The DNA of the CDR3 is TGTGCCAGTAGTCCCGGGACAGCCTCCTACGAGCAGTACTTC.

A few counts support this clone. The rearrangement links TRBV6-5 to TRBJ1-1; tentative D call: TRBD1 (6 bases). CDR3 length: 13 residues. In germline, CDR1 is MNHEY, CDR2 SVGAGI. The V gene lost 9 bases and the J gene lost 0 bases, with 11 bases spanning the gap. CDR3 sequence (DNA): TGTGCCAGTACCGGGACACTGAACACTGAAGCTTTCTTT. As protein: CASTGTLNTEAFF.

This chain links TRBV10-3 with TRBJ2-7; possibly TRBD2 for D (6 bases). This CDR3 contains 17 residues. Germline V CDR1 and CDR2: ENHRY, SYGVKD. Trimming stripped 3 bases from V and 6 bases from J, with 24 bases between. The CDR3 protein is CAISDSRRERLPGEQYF. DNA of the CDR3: TGTGCCATCAGTGACAGTAGGAGGGAGCGTCTTCCGGGCGAGCAGTACTTC.

As DNA, the CDR3 is TGCGCCAGCAGCTTGTTATCCAGCGGGAGAGACGAGCAGTACTTC. Translation: CASSLLSSGRDEQYF. The chain couples TRBV5-1 to TRBJ2-7; 8 bases align to TRBD2. The CDR3 is 15 residues long. Germline V gene lookup returns CDR1 SGHRS and CDR2 YFSETQ. V trimming: 1 base; J trimming: 5 bases; junction bases outside the gene matches: 8.

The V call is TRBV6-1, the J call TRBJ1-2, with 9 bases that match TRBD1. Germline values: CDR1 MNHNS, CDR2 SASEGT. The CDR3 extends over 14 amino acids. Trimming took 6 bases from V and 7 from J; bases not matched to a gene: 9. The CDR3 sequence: CASRKGGQGFGYTF. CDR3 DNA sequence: TGTGCCAGCAGAAAGGGGGGACAGGGCTTTGGCTACACCTTC.

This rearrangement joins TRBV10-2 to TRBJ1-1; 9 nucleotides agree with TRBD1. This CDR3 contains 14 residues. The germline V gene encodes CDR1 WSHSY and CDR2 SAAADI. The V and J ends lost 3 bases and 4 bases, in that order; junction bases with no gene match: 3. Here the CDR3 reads CASSDEQGATEAFF. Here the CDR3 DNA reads TGCGCCAGCAGTGATGAACAGGGGGCCACTGAAGCTTTCTTT.

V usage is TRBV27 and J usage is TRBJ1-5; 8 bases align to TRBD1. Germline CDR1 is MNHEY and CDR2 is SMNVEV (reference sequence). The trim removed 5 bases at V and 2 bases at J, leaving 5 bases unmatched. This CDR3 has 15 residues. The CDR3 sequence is CASSPPGQGNQPQHF. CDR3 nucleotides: TGTGCCAGCAGTCCACCGGGACAGGGCAATCAGCCCCAGCATTTT.

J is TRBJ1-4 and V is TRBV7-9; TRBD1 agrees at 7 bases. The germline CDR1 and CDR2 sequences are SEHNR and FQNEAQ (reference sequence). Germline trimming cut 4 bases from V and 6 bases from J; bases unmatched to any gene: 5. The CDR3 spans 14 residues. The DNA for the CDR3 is TGTGCCAGCAGCTCACCCACAGGGGATGAAAAACTGTTTTTT. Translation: CASSSPTGDEKLFF.

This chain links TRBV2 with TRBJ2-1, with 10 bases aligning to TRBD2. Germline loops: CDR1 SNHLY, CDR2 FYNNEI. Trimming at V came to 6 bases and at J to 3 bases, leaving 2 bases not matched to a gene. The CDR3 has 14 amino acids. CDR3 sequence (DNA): TGTGCCAGCAGATGGACTAGCGGCTACAATGAGCAGTTCTTC. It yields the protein CASRWTSGYNEQFF. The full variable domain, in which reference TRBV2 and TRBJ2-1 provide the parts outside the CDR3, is EPEVTQTPSHQVTQMGQEVILRCVPISNHLYFYWYRQILGQKVEFLVSFYNNEISEKSEIFDDQFSVERPDGSNFTLKIRSTKLEDSAMYFCASRWTSGYNEQFFGPGTRLTVL.